This TCR beta chain was sequenced in a study of T-cell reconstitution after alpha-beta-depleted transplantation in children. Only a few counts were recorded for this clonotype. Construction of the TCRbeta library involved unique molecular identifiers. One entry per CDR3 protein results from TCRdb running MiXCR on the PCR reads. This table has roughly 500,000 distinct CDR3 sequences, 32% appearing once. Germline V CDR1 and CDR2: MNHEY, SVGAGI. V was pared by 2 bases and J by 6 bases, with 7 bases of the junction left unmatched. The CDR3 consists of 14 residues. The chain recombines TRBV6-5 with TRBJ2-7; TRBD1 aligns across 7 bases. This clonotype originated in a human donor who donated a stem cell graft to a child with aplastic anemia. This specimen consisted of PBMCs from the stem cell graft donor, obtained from the stem cell graft. The CDR3 spells CASSYEGGRGEQYF. The CDR3 DNA reads TGTGCCAGCAGTTACGAAGGGGGCCGGGGCGAGCAGTACTTC.